A selection of T cell receptor beta chains follows, all from one sample in a study of blood T cells in healthy people across ages. A single record per CDR3 protein comes from TCRdb applying MiXCR to the 5' RACE reads. Of about 780,000 distinct CDR3 sequences listed, about 46% are singletons. Sequencing was done on a sample of blood. The receptors were sampled from a man at least 80 years old in good health. CDR3s include the opening cysteine and the closing phenylalanine or tryptophan. D genes are given only for firm matches. Size is stated for part of the rows, as once, few or many counts, or as a class when the clone is expanded.

clone_size j_call d_call cdr3_length v_call cdr3_nt cdr3_aa
. TRBJ2-6 . 17 TRBV28 TGTGCCAGCAGTTCATACGGACAGCGCTCTGGGGCCAACGTCCTGACTTTC CASSSYGQRSGANVLTF
. TRBJ2-1 TRBD2 18 TRBV6-1 TGTGCCAGCAGTGAAGCCGAGCTTGGACTAGCGGGATACAATGAGCAGTTCTTC CASSEAELGLAGYNEQFF
. TRBJ2-2 . 14 TRBV28 TGTGCCAGCAGGATGAGTCTAGCGACCGGGGAGCTGTTTTTT CASRMSLATGELFF
. TRBJ1-1 . 12 TRBV20-1 TGCAGTGCTAGTGGGGGGCGCGGGGAAGCTTTCTTT CSASGGRGEAFF
. TRBJ2-7 . 15 TRBV4-2 TGTGCCAGCAGCCAAGGGGGCGGGGTCGGATACGAGCAGTACTTC CASSQGGGVGYEQYF
. TRBJ2-5 . 13 TRBV3-1 TGTGCCAGCAGCCAAGCCCTACGACAAGAGCAGTACTTC CASSQALRQEQYF
. TRBJ2-7 . 11 TRBV30 TGTGCCTGGGTACAGGCCTACGAGCAGTACTTC CAWVQAYEQYF
few TRBJ2-3 . 16 TRBV7-2 TGTGCCAGCAGCCCCCTATCAGGCTCAAACACAGATACGCAGTATTTT CASSPLSGSNTDTQYF
. TRBJ2-6 . 14 TRBV6-6 TGTGCCAGCAGTCCGGGGAGGTTTGCCAACGTCCTGACTTTC CASSPGRFANVLTF
. TRBJ2-1 TRBD2 18 TRBV5-1 TGCGCCAGCAGCTTGTTGACTAGCGGGAGGGCCGGAGCCAATGAGCAGTTCTTC CASSLLTSGRAGANEQFF
. TRBJ2-1 TRBD2 18 TRBV12-3/TRBV12-4 TGTGCCAGCAGTCCCCCCTGGACTAGCAGGCGTTCCTACAATGAGCAGTTCTTC CASSPPWTSRRSYNEQFF
. TRBJ2-2 TRBD2 14 TRBV25-1 TGTGCCAGCAGTGAATTCGGGAGGGTTGGGGAGCTGTTTTTT CASSEFGRVGELFF